Each of the 21 T cell receptor beta chains below was sequenced from the same sample in a study of blood T cell repertoires in COVID-19. Some clones are missing from TCRdb's copy, which holds only in-frame ones; the method was immunoSEQ multiplex PCR. In the table there are 200,000 to 300,000 clones, about 83% of which are singletons. Sequencing was carried out using peripheral blood. These receptors originate from a human donor in a cohort sampled during active COVID-19.

The chain employs TRBV5-8 and TRBJ1-1; no firm D call. From germline, CDR1 is SGHTS and CDR2 YDEGEE. The ends were cut back, 1 base at V and 2 bases at J, with 12 bases in the middle. The CDR3 length is 15 residues. In DNA form, the CDR3 reads TGTGCCAGCAGCTTGAGTGGCGGACTTAACACTGAAGCTTTCTTT. Encoded protein: CASSLSGGLNTEAFF.

The V gene is TRBV6-5, the J gene TRBJ2-1, with 8 bases aligning to TRBD2. Per the germline V gene, CDR1 is MNHEY and CDR2 is SVGAGI. This CDR3 is 13 amino acids long. Trimming took 2 bases from V and 10 from J; bases not matched to a gene: 4. The CDR3 loop is CASSYVASGEQFF. The CDR3 DNA reads TGTGCCAGCAGTTACGTGGCTAGCGGGGAGCAGTTCTTC.

The chain is built from TRBV28 and TRBJ1-4; TRBD1 matches at 7 bases. Trimming took 5 bases from V and 8 from J; bases not matched to a gene: 14. Germline CDR1 MDHEN, CDR2 SYDVKM. CDR3 length: 16 amino acids. CDR3 DNA: TGTGCCAGCAGTGAGACAGGGAGACAGTCAGGGGAAAAACTGTTTTTT. Protein product: CASSETGRQSGEKLFF.

The gene calls are TRBV5-6 and TRBJ1-1, with D perhaps matching TRBD1 (5 bases). V gave up 0 bases and J gave up 4 bases, with 13 bases separating them. The CDR3 is 15 residues long. The germline V gene has CDR1 SGHDT and CDR2 YYEEEE. CDR3 sequence (DNA): TGTGCCAGCAGCTTGGAGCAGGGTCTGACCACTGAAGCTTTCTTT. Translation: CASSLEQGLTTEAFF.

This clone was found a few times. The rearrangement links TRBV9 to TRBJ2-2; D uncertain. This CDR3 contains 14 residues. V dropped 5 bases and J dropped 0 bases, with 8 bases sitting between them. Looked up from germline, CDR1 is SGDLS and CDR2 is YYNGEE. CDR3 bases: TGTGCCAGCAGTACAAGTACGAACACCGGGGAGCTGTTTTTT. Encoded protein: CASSTSTNTGELFF.

This clone occurred many times. The gene calls are TRBV7-8 and TRBJ1-5; D remains unclear. Germline assignment: CDR1 SGHVS and CDR2 FQNEAQ. The CDR3 is 18 residues long. Trimming cost V 6 bases and J 3 bases, with 24 bases left between them. As DNA, the CDR3 is TGTGCCAGCAGGAGGTATCCTGAATACAAAAAGAACAATCAGCCCCAGCATTTT. Protein: CASRRYPEYKKNNQPQHF. Full variable domain (remainder filled in from reference TRBV7-8 and TRBJ1-5): GAGVSQSPRYKVAKRGQDVALRCDPISGHVSLFWYQQALGQGPEFLTYFQNEAQLDKSGLPSDRFFAERPEGSVSTLKIQRTQQEDSAVYLCASRRYPEYKKNNQPQHFGDGTRLSIL.

The chain links TRBV6-5 to TRBJ1-6; no definite D call. Germline-derived CDR1 and CDR2 are MNHEY and SVGAGI. The ends were cut back, 6 bases at V and 7 bases at J, with 13 bases in the middle. The CDR3 runs 14 residues. CDR3 in amino acids: CASRSTTGNSPLHF. CDR3 nucleotide sequence: TGTGCCAGCAGGTCGACTACGGGGAATTCACCCCTCCACTTT.

This chain links TRBV4-2 with TRBJ2-7; maybe TRBD2 (6 bases). This CDR3 comprises 16 residues. V dropped 0 bases and J dropped 0 bases, with 12 bases sitting between them. Germline lookup yields CDR1 LGHNA and CDR2 YNFKEQ. CDR3 DNA: TGTGCCAGCAGCCAAGATAGGGGACTTAGCTCCTACGAGCAGTACTTC. Residues: CASSQDRGLSSYEQYF.

The chain is built from TRBV6-5 and TRBJ1-2, with TRBD1 as a possible D gene (6 bases). V was trimmed by 5 bases and J by 2 bases, leaving 15 bases between them. Germline CDR1 and CDR2: MNHEY and SVGAGI. This CDR3 has 15 residues. DNA for the CDR3: TGTGCCAGCAGTAAGGGGGGGGGCGGAAACTATGGCTACACCTTC. This gives the protein CASSKGGGGNYGYTF.

By frequency in the sample, this clone is medium-sized. The chain is built from TRBV5-1 and TRBJ1-1; D remains ambiguous. The CDR3 has 17 residues. Trimming stripped 4 bases from V and 4 bases from J, with 23 bases between. Germline V gives CDR1 SGHRS, CDR2 YFSETQ. CDR3 DNA sequence: TGCGCCAGCAGCCATGGGTCGTTAAGGGATCGGGGCACTGAAGCTTTCTTT. It translates to CASSHGSLRDRGTEAFF. The full variable domain, completed using reference TRBV5-1 and TRBJ1-1, is KAGVTQTPRYLIKTRGQQVTLSCSPISGHRSVSWYQQTPGQGLQFLFEYFSETQRNKGNFPGRFSGRQFSNSRSEMNVSTLELGDSALYLCASSHGSLRDRGTEAFFGQGTRLTVV.

This clone has a handful of counts. This chain joins TRBV6-6 and TRBJ1-6, with 9 bases identical to TRBD1. The CDR3 spans 15 residues. Germline assignment: CDR1 MNHNY and CDR2 SVGAGI (reference sequence). V shed 3 bases and J 7 bases; nucleotides not matched to a gene: 4. The chain's CDR3 is CASSYRDRANSPLHF. The CDR3, as DNA: TGTGCCAGCAGTTATCGGGACAGGGCCAATTCACCCCTCCACTTT.

The V and J genes are TRBV4-1 and TRBJ2-7; D not certain. The CDR3 is 15 residues long. Per the germline V gene, CDR1 is MGHRA and CDR2 is YSYEKL. V lost 1 base and J 0 bases, leaving 10 bases between the germline ends. The CDR3 sequence: CASSQASFSSYEQYF. The CDR3 coding sequence is TGCGCCAGCAGCCAAGCTTCATTCAGCTCCTACGAGCAGTACTTC.

The genes are TRBV6-1 and TRBJ1-4, with TRBD1 as a possible D gene (6 bases). V was shortened by 2 bases and J by 8 bases, with 15 bases between the two germline ends. CDR1 is MNHNS and CDR2 is SASEGT in the germline V gene. The CDR3 extends over 15 amino acids. CDR3 loop: CASSERGRGGEKLFF. The CDR3 DNA is TGTGCCAGCAGTGAACGGGGCAGGGGTGGGGAAAAACTGTTTTTT.

The rearrangement links TRBV5-1 to TRBJ2-7; D might be TRBD1 (7 bases). The V end was cut by 2 bases, the J end by 0 bases, with 18 bases between. The CDR3 is 17 residues long. CDR1 is SGHRS and CDR2 is YFSETQ in the germline V gene. DNA for the CDR3: TGCGCCAGCAGCTTCACCGCGGGACAGATCATCTCCTACGAGCAGTACTTC. This gives the protein CASSFTAGQIISYEQYF.

This clone has only one observation. The chain carries TRBV6-2 or TRBV6-3 and TRBJ2-5; 9 positions agree with TRBD2. With V trimmed by 5 bases and J by 7 bases, 14 bases remained unmatched. This CDR3 contains 16 residues. Germline-derived CDR1 and CDR2 are MNHEY and SVGEGT. In DNA, the CDR3 is TGTGCCAGCAGTGAGAGAACGCGGGGGGGCGTCGTGACCCAGTACTTC. Encoded protein: CASSERTRGGVVTQYF.

Of note for this clone: The junction differs from germline at one of its ends, possibly a read error. The chain links TRBV7-7 to TRBJ2-3; D perhaps matches TRBD2 (6 bases). The length of the CDR3 is 14 residues. CDR1 SSHAT and CDR2 FNYEAQ come from the germline V gene (reference sequence). CDR3: CASSLRTNTDTQYF. The CDR3 bases are TGTGCTAGCAGCCTTCGGACTAACACAGATACGCAGTATTTT. The variable domain in full, with the rest retrieved from reference TRBV7-7 and TRBJ2-3, is GAGVSQSPRYKVTKRGQDVTLRCDPISSHATLYWYQQALGQGPEFLTYFNYEAQPDKSGLPSDRFSAERPEGSISTLTIQRTEQRDSAMYRCASSLRTNTDTQYFGPGTRLTVL.

The V and J genes are TRBV19 and TRBJ2-2; no reliable D call. The CDR3 loop spans 16 amino acids. Germline loops: CDR1 LNHDA, CDR2 SQIVND (reference sequence). V lost 4 bases to trimming and J lost 7 bases, with 19 bases between them. CDR3 nucleotides: TGTGCCAGTAGTAATTGGCCCCGCAGGATAAACGGGGAGCTGTTTTTT. Protein sequence: CASSNWPRRINGELFF.

This chain uses TRBV14 with TRBJ2-1; 10 bases are shared with TRBD2. Germline CDR1 reads SGHDN; CDR2 reads FVKESK. The CDR3 covers 16 residues. The V gene end was trimmed by 3 bases and the J gene end by 2 bases; junction bases not matched to a gene: 4. The CDR3 DNA reads as TGTGCCAGCAGCCAGGAGCTAGCGGGAGCCTACAATGAGCAGTTCTTC. Its protein is CASSQELAGAYNEQFF.

The chain combines TRBV3-1 (or the pseudogene TRBV3-2) with TRBJ2-2, with D unclear. CDR1 is LGHDT, CDR2 YNNKEL, per germline (reference sequence). V dropped 4 bases and J dropped 6 bases, with 9 bases sitting between them. The length of the CDR3 is 13 residues. The DNA of the CDR3 is TGTGCCAGCAGCCCAATACCAGCCGGGGAGCTGTTTTTT. It codes for CASSPIPAGELFF.

CDR3 loop: CAISLLNRGTNYGYTF. Written as DNA, the CDR3 is TGTGCCATCAGCCTTCTAAACAGGGGCACTAACTATGGCTACACCTTC. This chain joins TRBV10-3 and TRBJ1-2; TRBD1 matches 7 bases. Losses at the gene ends were 6 bases for V and 0 bases for J; bases not matched to a gene: 10. This CDR3 has 16 amino acids. CDR1 and CDR2 (germline): ENHRY, SYGVKD.

This chain uses TRBV5-4 with TRBJ2-5; 8 nucleotides line up with TRBD1. CDR3 length: 15 residues. Germline loops: CDR1 SGHNT, CDR2 YYREEE (reference sequence). V dropped 4 bases and J dropped 5; count of bases not matched to a gene: 10. CDR3: CASSAASGGSETQYF. CDR3 nucleotides: TGTGCCAGCAGCGCAGCATCAGGGGGCAGCGAGACCCAGTACTTC.